The 29 T cell receptor beta chains below all came from one sample that was sequenced in a study of cytomegalovirus exposure and HLA in healthy donors. The study ran its PCR with 60 Vbeta and 13 Jbeta primers. Clones were read by immunoSEQ multiplex PCR, and TCRdb kept only the in-frame ones, dropping some. This repertoire shows approximately 220,000 clones, about 83% found once; its top ten account for 15% to 18%. The sample consisted of PBMCs. The receptors stem from a middle-aged man in good health and CMV-seronegative.

The chain has TRBV28 and TRBJ2-7, with D possibly matching TRBD2 (7 bases). V lost 5 bases, J lost 0 bases, and 23 bases lay in between. This CDR3 has 18 amino acids. Germline values: CDR1 MDHEN, CDR2 SYDVKM. As DNA, the CDR3 is TGTGCCAGCAGTGAGGGGGGGTTGTGGAGGGGGGCCTCCTACGAGCAGTACTTC. Amino acids: CASSEGGLWRGASYEQYF.

The chain couples TRBV5-1 to TRBJ2-1; 7 bases fit TRBD1. The CDR3 runs 15 residues. Per the germline V gene, CDR1 is SGHRS and CDR2 is YFSETQ. The V segment lost 4 bases and the J segment 0 bases; nucleotides outside the gene matches: 4. In DNA, the CDR3 is TGCGCCAGCAGCGAGGGACAGAGCTCCTACAATGAGCAGTTCTTC. It is translated as CASSEGQSSYNEQFF.

There are a few counts of this clone. This sequence joins TRBV9 and TRBJ1-1; D call uncertain. V lost 3 bases, J lost 1 base, and 10 bases lay in between. Germline V gene lookup returns CDR1 SGDLS and CDR2 YYNGEE. The CDR3 is 14 residues long. The CDR3 DNA reads TGTGCCAGCAGCGCCCAACAGAAGAACACTGAAGCTTTCTTT. Translated, it gives CASSAQQKNTEAFF.

The chain couples TRBV28 to TRBJ2-6; 9 nucleotides agree with TRBD1. V lost 4 bases, J lost 4 bases, and 5 bases stayed unmatched. The CDR3 loop spans 16 amino acids. Germline V gene sequence: CDR1 MDHEN, CDR2 SYDVKM. CDR3 sequence (DNA): TGTGCCAGCAGTTGGGACAGGGTGGCGGGGGCCAACGTCCTGACTTTC. Its protein product is CASSWDRVAGANVLTF.

The chain is built from TRBV7-6 and TRBJ1-3; 7 bases fit TRBD1. Germline values: CDR1 SGHVS, CDR2 FNYEAQ. V lost 5 bases and J lost 0; bases outside the gene matches: 7. The CDR3 is 16 residues long. CDR3 protein: CASSATYRGSGNTIYF. CDR3 in DNA: TGTGCCAGCAGCGCAACCTACAGGGGCTCTGGAAACACCATATATTTT.

In this sample, this clone turned up a few times. The genes are TRBV27 and TRBJ2-1, with a weak D call TRBD2 (6 bases). V gave up 5 bases and J gave up 0 bases, with 14 bases separating them. Germline V gives CDR1 MNHEY, CDR2 SMNVEV (reference sequence). CDR3 length: 16 amino acids. Here the CDR3 reads CASSTPRGGSYNEQFF. In DNA form, the CDR3 reads TGTGCCAGCAGTACGCCGCGGGGAGGCTCCTACAATGAGCAGTTCTTC.

The V and J genes are TRBV18 and TRBJ2-5; the match to TRBD1 covers 7 bases. The germline V gene has CDR1 KGHSH and CDR2 LQKENI. The CDR3 runs 16 residues. The V gene end was trimmed by 3 bases and the J gene end by 3 bases; junction bases not matched to a gene: 10. This chain's CDR3 is CASSPIPGQRKETQYF. The CDR3 DNA reads as TGTGCCAGCTCACCTATTCCGGGACAGAGAAAAGAGACCCAGTACTTC.

This clone was counted only a few times. The chain employs TRBV6-5 and TRBJ2-1; D remains ambiguous. Germline CDR1 is MNHEY and CDR2 is SVGAGI. V was shortened by 6 bases and J by 0 bases, with 6 bases between the two germline ends. The CDR3 totals 13 residues. Written as DNA, the CDR3 is TGTGCCAGCAGAAGGAGCTCCTACAATGAGCAGTTCTTC. Its protein is CASRRSSYNEQFF.

This chain links TRBV4-3 with TRBJ2-7, with 7 positions matching TRBD2. The CDR3 length is 14 residues. After removal of 2 bases from V and 1 base from J, the junction contained 2 bases not matched to a gene. Per germline, CDR1 LGHNA and CDR2 YSLEER. CDR3 loop: CASSQTAGSYEQYF. The CDR3 coding sequence is TGCGCCAGCAGCCAAACAGCGGGGTCCTACGAGCAGTACTTC.

The genes are TRBV10-3 and TRBJ2-7, with 10 bases fitting TRBD1. Trimming cost V 10 bases and J 1 base; bases outside gene matches: 13. The CDR3 loop spans 16 amino acids. From germline, CDR1 is ENHRY and CDR2 SYGVKD. The CDR3 region is CATGPGGQGTSYEQYF. CDR3 coding DNA: TGTGCCACCGGCCCTGGGGGACAGGGGACTTCCTACGAGCAGTACTTC.

Here the CDR3 DNA reads TGTGCCAGCAGCTTACTGGCGGGAGGGCCCGATGAGCAGTTCTTC. This gives the protein CASSLLAGGPDEQFF. The chain has TRBV7-3 and TRBJ2-1; the match to TRBD2 covers 9 bases. CDR1 and CDR2 from the germline V gene are SGHTA and FQGTGA. V shed 2 bases, J shed 8 bases, and the junction held 7 bases outside the gene matches. CDR3 length: 15 residues.

This rearrangement joins TRBV14 to TRBJ2-7; D possibly corresponds to TRBD1 (6 bases). Germline CDR1 is SGHDN and CDR2 is FVKESK. The V and J ends lost 3 bases and 3 bases respectively, with 9 bases between them. This CDR3 is built from 13 residues. CDR3 nucleotides: TGTGCCAGCAGCCATGGGGACATCTACGAGCAGTACTTC. Translated, it gives CASSHGDIYEQYF.

CDR3 region: CASSGLAGGPGETQYF. CDR3 sequence (DNA): TGTGCCAGCAGTGGACTAGCGGGAGGGCCCGGGGAGACCCAGTACTTC. The chain is built from TRBV2 and TRBJ2-5, with 14 positions matching TRBD2. Germline V gene data show CDR1 as SNHLY and CDR2 as FYNNEI. This CDR3 comprises 16 residues. The junction had 6 bases not matched to a gene; V was cut back by 4 bases and J by 5 bases.

This clone was recorded only once. The chain combines TRBV2 with TRBJ2-7; D is ambiguous. V lost 7 bases and J lost 0, with 13 bases in between. CDR1 and CDR2 from the germline V gene are SNHLY and FYNNEI. The CDR3 extends over 14 amino acids. The CDR3 region is CASTDPDNSYEQYF. The CDR3, as DNA: TGTGCCAGCACCGACCCAGACAACTCCTACGAGCAGTACTTC. The full variable domain, its missing parts supplied by reference TRBV2 and TRBJ2-7, is EPEVTQTPSHQVTQMGQEVILRCVPISNHLYFYWYRQILGQKVEFLVSFYNNEISEKSEIFDDQFSVERPDGSNFTLKIRSTKLEDSAMYFCASTDPDNSYEQYFGPGTRLTVT.

This clone was picked up a small number of times. The rearrangement links TRBV28 to TRBJ2-2; the D gene is possibly TRBD2 (6 bases). CDR1 is MDHEN and CDR2 is SYDVKM in the germline V gene. The V and J ends lost 5 bases and 0 bases respectively, with 10 bases between them. The CDR3 covers 15 residues. The CDR3 DNA follows: TGTGCCAGCAGTACTAGCTCCTCGAACACCGGGGAGCTGTTTTTT. This codes for CASSTSSSNTGELFF.

This clone has just one count. The rearrangement joins TRBV27 to TRBJ1-1; maybe TRBD1 (5 bases). V lost 6 bases, J lost 10 bases, and 15 bases lay in between. The CDR3 loop spans 12 amino acids. Germline CDR1 MNHEY, CDR2 SMNVEV (reference sequence). CDR3 DNA: TGTGCCAGCAGCTTTAGGGGCCGCGGAGCTTTCTTT. It encodes CASSFRGRGAFF.

This rearrangement joins TRBV6-1 to TRBJ2-2; 8 positions agree with TRBD2. The CDR3 contains 15 residues. The V gene end was trimmed by 6 bases and the J gene end by 3 bases; junction bases not matched to a gene: 6. Germline CDR1 MNHNS, CDR2 SASEGT. CDR3 residues: CASRESSGHTGELFF. In DNA, the CDR3 is TGTGCCAGCAGGGAGTCTAGCGGGCACACCGGGGAGCTGTTTTTT.

The rearrangement uses TRBV5-1 and TRBJ2-4, with D possibly matching TRBD2 (6 bases). Germline assignment: CDR1 SGHRS and CDR2 YFSETQ. With 2 bases removed from V and 5 bases from J, the gap between germline ends came to 17 bases. CDR3 length: 16 amino acids. As DNA, the CDR3 is TGCGCCAGCAGCTTTTCTTTGTCGGGCGGGGAAAACATTCAGTACTTC. This encodes CASSFSLSGGENIQYF.

The V and J genes are TRBV30 and TRBJ1-5; perhaps TRBD1 as D (5 bases). This CDR3 has 13 amino acids. V lost 0 bases to trimming and J lost 5 bases, with 8 bases between them. Germline V gene data show CDR1 as GTSNPN and CDR2 as SVGIG (reference sequence). DNA for the CDR3: TGTGCCTGGAGTGTAAACAGGTATCAGCCCCAGCATTTT. Residues: CAWSVNRYQPQHF. Using reference TRBV30 and TRBJ1-5 for the parts outside the CDR3, the full variable domain is SQTIHQWPATLVQPVGSPLSLECTVEGTSNPNLYWYRQAAGRGLQLLFYSVGIGQISSEVPQNLSASRPQDRQFILSSKKLLLSDSGFYLCAWSVNRYQPQHFGDGTRLSIL.

J is TRBJ1-1 and V is TRBV4-3; D remains ambiguous. CDR1 and CDR2 (germline): LGHNA, YSLEER. The germline V and J ends were trimmed by 0 bases and 4 bases, with 9 bases remaining between them. The CDR3 is 14 residues long. The CDR3 DNA sequence: TGCGCCAGCAGCCAAGACTCCAGGCGCACTGAAGCTTTCTTT. This sequence encodes CASSQDSRRTEAFF.

J is TRBJ1-5 and V is TRBV30, with a weak D call TRBD1 (5 bases). The ends were cut back, 3 bases at V and 4 bases at J, with 16 bases in the middle. The CDR3 contains 15 residues. Germline values: CDR1 GTSNPN, CDR2 SVGIG (reference sequence). The CDR3, as DNA: TGTGCCTGGAGCGTTGGGGCAGCCAAGAATCAGCCCCAGCATTTT. Its protein product is CAWSVGAAKNQPQHF.

V usage is TRBV11-1 and J usage is TRBJ1-6; a possible D gene is TRBD1 (5 bases). The CDR3 is made up of 15 amino acids. CDR1 is SGHAT, CDR2 FQDESV, per germline (reference sequence). The V end was cut by 6 bases, the J end by 7 bases, with 16 bases between. CDR3 protein: CASRGGSLRNSPLHF. The DNA for the CDR3 is TGTGCCAGCAGGGGGGGGTCGCTTCGGAATTCACCCCTCCACTTT. The full variable domain, completed using reference TRBV11-1 and TRBJ1-6, is EAEVAQSPRYKITEKSQAVAFWCDPISGHATLYWYRQILGQGPELLVQFQDESVVDDSQLPKDRFSAERLKGVDSTLKIQPAELGDSAMYLCASRGGSLRNSPLHFGNGTRLTVT.

The sample holds one count of this clone. The V gene is TRBV29-1, the J gene TRBJ2-1; TRBD1 agrees at 7 bases. This CDR3 is 13 amino acids long. Germline assignment: CDR1 SQVTM and CDR2 ANQGSEA. V gave up 4 bases and J gave up 2 bases; unmatched junction bases: 2. The CDR3 reads CSVAQGAYNEQFF. CDR3 sequence (DNA): TGCAGCGTTGCGCAGGGGGCCTACAATGAGCAGTTCTTC.

Worth noting for this clone: At one end the junction does not follow the germline gene, possibly because of a read error. The chain uses TRBV10-3 and TRBJ2-3, with 8 bases aligning to TRBD1. CDR3 length: 14 amino acids. Per the germline V gene, CDR1 is ENHRY and CDR2 is SYGVKD. This CDR3 reads CAISDRGRTDTQYF. The DNA for the CDR3 is TGTGCCATAAGTGACAGGGGCCGCACAGATACGCAGTATTTT.

This chain joins TRBV19 and TRBJ1-3; 7 bases are a match to TRBD1. The length of the CDR3 is 18 residues. The ends lost 3 bases at V and 3 bases at J; junction bases unmatched: 14. Germline V gene data show CDR1 as LNHDA and CDR2 as SQIVND (reference sequence). The CDR3 is CASSIVARQGWFGNTIYF. In DNA form, the CDR3 reads TGTGCCAGTAGTATCGTCGCCCGACAGGGTTGGTTTGGAAACACCATATATTTT.

Here the CDR3 DNA reads TGTGCCAGCAGTTCGCAGCGGACCCAGTTCTTC. Protein product: CASSSQRTQFF. The chain recombines TRBV27 with TRBJ2-1; a weak D match, TRBD2 (5 bases). The length of the CDR3 is 11 residues. Trimming shortened V by 4 bases and J by 13 bases, and 11 bases separated the two germline ends. CDR1 MNHEY and CDR2 SMNVEV come from the germline V gene (reference sequence).

The chain combines TRBV7-8 with TRBJ1-1, with 7 positions matching TRBD1. V dropped 4 bases and J dropped 3; count of bases not matched to a gene: 8. CDR3 size: 15 residues. The germline gives CDR1 SGHVS, CDR2 FQNEAQ. The CDR3 nucleotides read TGTGCCAGCAGCTATTCCAGGGGGAGGTACACTGAAGCTTTCTTT. It is translated as CASSYSRGRYTEAFF.

The V call is TRBV29-1, the J call TRBJ2-2, with 9 bases fitting TRBD1. The CDR3 has 14 residues. From germline, CDR1 is SQVTM and CDR2 ANQGSEA. After removal of 1 base from V and 4 bases from J, the junction contained 1 base not matched to a gene. The CDR3 DNA follows: TGCAGCGTTGAAGGGACAGGGGTCACCGGGGAGCTGTTTTTT. Its protein product is CSVEGTGVTGELFF.

The chain joins TRBV6-1 to TRBJ2-1; 10 nucleotides agree with TRBD2. Germline assignment: CDR1 MNHNS and CDR2 SASEGT. The CDR3 runs 15 residues. J was trimmed by 12 bases and V by 2 bases; bases with no gene match: 10. CDR3 DNA sequence: TGTGCCAGCAGTGAATCAAGCGGGAGGGCCATAGGGCAGTTCTTC. It encodes CASSESSGRAIGQFF.